This is a list of T cell receptor beta chains from one sample in a study of T cell changes during pregnancy in multiple sclerosis. Libraries were prepared by immunoSEQ multiplex PCR; TCRdb keeps only in-frame clonotypes and omits some of them. Of around 73,000 clones in the sample, approximately 92% are singletons; the top ten hold 2.5% to 3.5%. Here the sequenced sample was peripheral blood, taken in the third trimester of pregnancy. All receptors derive from a female donor in good health, enrolled as a control in a pregnancy study. CDR3s include the opening cysteine and the closing phenylalanine or tryptophan. Fields, in order: D gene, clone size, V gene, J gene, CDR3 protein, CDR3 DNA. The D gene is left open where the match is weak. Clone size appears in some rows only: once, few, many, or a class for an expanded clone.

D gene: TRBD1; clone size: -; V gene: TRBV6-5; J gene: TRBJ1-2; CDR3 protein: CASRQGHGYGYTF; CDR3 DNA: TGTGCCAGCAGACAGGGGCACGGCTATGGCTACACCTTC
D gene: TRBD2; clone size: -; V gene: TRBV7-6; J gene: TRBJ2-1; CDR3 protein: CASSLGTSGGSYNEQFF; CDR3 DNA: TGTGCCAGCAGCTTAGGGACTAGCGGTGGAAGCTACAATGAGCAGTTCTTC
D gene: -; clone size: -; V gene: TRBV5-6; J gene: TRBJ1-1; CDR3 protein: CASSPGHLNTEAFF; CDR3 DNA: TGTGCCAGCAGCCCGGGACATCTGAACACTGAAGCTTTCTTT
D gene: -; clone size: -; V gene: TRBV27; J gene: TRBJ1-1; CDR3 protein: CASSLGYEGNTEAFF; CDR3 DNA: TGTGCCAGCAGTTTAGGGTACGAGGGGAACACTGAAGCTTTCTTT
D gene: TRBD1; clone size: -; V gene: TRBV4-1; J gene: TRBJ1-2; CDR3 protein: CASSQAGQGFYGYTF; CDR3 DNA: TGCGCCAGCAGCCAAGCGGGACAGGGGTTTTATGGCTACACCTTC
D gene: -; clone size: -; V gene: TRBV6-5; J gene: TRBJ1-1; CDR3 protein: CASSTRGTEAFF; CDR3 DNA: TGTGCCAGCAGCACTCGGGGCACTGAAGCTTTCTTT
D gene: -; clone size: once; V gene: TRBV7-9; J gene: TRBJ2-2; CDR3 protein: CASSFLFSAGELFF; CDR3 DNA: TGTGCCAGCAGCTTCCTCTTCAGTGCCGGGGAGCTGTTTTTT
D gene: TRBD1; clone size: once; V gene: TRBV5-1; J gene: TRBJ1-1; CDR3 protein: CASSHQGVNTEAFF; CDR3 DNA: TGCGCCAGCAGCCATCAGGGGGTCAACACTGAAGCTTTCTTT
D gene: -; clone size: -; V gene: TRBV5-6; J gene: TRBJ1-6; CDR3 protein: CASTGWNSPLHF; CDR3 DNA: TGTGCCAGCACGGGGTGGAATTCACCCCTCCACTTT
D gene: -; clone size: -; V gene: TRBV6-1; J gene: TRBJ1-1; CDR3 protein: CASSQVGGTEAFF; CDR3 DNA: TGTGCCAGCAGCCAGGTCGGTGGGACTGAAGCTTTCTTT
D gene: TRBD1; clone size: -; V gene: TRBV5-1; J gene: TRBJ1-6; CDR3 protein: CASSPGTDSSPLHF; CDR3 DNA: TGCGCCAGCAGCCCCGGGACAGATTCTTCACCCCTCCACTTT
D gene: TRBD2; clone size: -; V gene: TRBV5-1; J gene: TRBJ2-1; CDR3 protein: CASIPLAGGRNEQFF; CDR3 DNA: TGCGCCAGCATACCTCTAGCGGGGGGGAGGAATGAGCAGTTCTTC
D gene: -; clone size: -; V gene: TRBV27; J gene: TRBJ1-2; CDR3 protein: CASSIAFTGTYGYTF; CDR3 DNA: TGTGCCAGCAGTATAGCCTTCACAGGGACCTATGGCTACACCTTC
D gene: -; clone size: -; V gene: TRBV7-6; J gene: TRBJ2-1; CDR3 protein: CASSLFLGSEGQFF; CDR3 DNA: TGTGCCAGCAGCTTATTTCTGGGCAGCGAGGGGCAGTTCTTC
D gene: TRBD1; clone size: -; V gene: TRBV7-9; J gene: TRBJ2-2; CDR3 protein: CASSLQGATGELFF; CDR3 DNA: TGTGCCAGCAGCTTGCAGGGGGCAACCGGGGAGCTGTTTTTT
D gene: -; clone size: once; V gene: TRBV11-2; J gene: TRBJ2-7; CDR3 protein: CASSRPSGSPSYEQYF; CDR3 DNA: TGTGCCAGCAGTCGACCGTCCGGGAGTCCCTCCTACGAGCAGTACTTC
D gene: -; clone size: -; V gene: TRBV5-6; J gene: TRBJ2-5; CDR3 protein: CASSRGGVGYQETQYF; CDR3 DNA: TGTGCCAGCAGCCGTGGCGGGGTAGGGTACCAAGAGACCCAGTACTTC
D gene: -; clone size: once; V gene: TRBV27; J gene: TRBJ2-7; CDR3 protein: CASSGGHHEQYF; CDR3 DNA: TGTGCCAGCAGCGGTGGACATCACGAGCAGTACTTC
D gene: -; clone size: -; V gene: TRBV7-8; J gene: TRBJ1-3; CDR3 protein: CASSLGLSGNTIYF; CDR3 DNA: TGTGCCAGCAGCTTAGGTCTCTCTGGAAACACCATATATTTT
D gene: TRBD2; clone size: -; V gene: TRBV15; J gene: TRBJ2-1; CDR3 protein: CATSGLAGVGNEQFF; CDR3 DNA: TGTGCCACCAGCGGGCTAGCGGGAGTGGGAAATGAGCAGTTCTTC
D gene: TRBD1; clone size: -; V gene: TRBV13; J gene: TRBJ1-5; CDR3 protein: CASSTPDRDPRNQPQHF; CDR3 DNA: TGTGCCAGCAGCACCCCGGACAGGGACCCCCGCAATCAGCCCCAGCATTTT
D gene: -; clone size: -; V gene: TRBV2; J gene: TRBJ2-2; CDR3 protein: CASSERAIGELFF; CDR3 DNA: TGTGCCAGCAGTGAAAGAGCCATCGGGGAGCTGTTTTTT
D gene: TRBD2; clone size: -; V gene: TRBV5-6; J gene: TRBJ2-1; CDR3 protein: CASSHYSGGVNEQFF; CDR3 DNA: TGTGCCAGCAGCCACTATAGCGGGGGTGTGAATGAGCAGTTCTTC
D gene: -; clone size: -; V gene: TRBV10-3; J gene: TRBJ1-5; CDR3 protein: CAIRAGFNQPQHF; CDR3 DNA: TGTGCCATCAGAGCAGGATTCAATCAGCCCCAGCATTTT
D gene: TRBD2; clone size: -; V gene: TRBV6-6; J gene: TRBJ2-1; CDR3 protein: CASTSSGGAGNEQFF; CDR3 DNA: TGTGCCAGCACTTCGAGCGGGGGGGCTGGTAATGAGCAGTTCTTC
D gene: -; clone size: -; V gene: TRBV11-1; J gene: TRBJ2-7; CDR3 protein: CASTLTSNVYEQYF; CDR3 DNA: TGTGCCAGCACTCTAACTAGTAACGTTTACGAGCAGTACTTC
D gene: -; clone size: once; V gene: TRBV9; J gene: TRBJ1-3; CDR3 protein: CASSVAVQASGNTIYF; CDR3 DNA: TGTGCCAGCAGCGTAGCTGTCCAGGCCTCTGGAAACACCATATATTTT
D gene: -; clone size: -; V gene: TRBV2; J gene: TRBJ1-5; CDR3 protein: CASSRTSNQPQHF; CDR3 DNA: TGTGCCAGCAGCCGGACATCTAATCAGCCCCAGCATTTT
D gene: TRBD1; clone size: -; V gene: TRBV5-1; J gene: TRBJ1-5; CDR3 protein: CASSLGTGGFQPQHF; CDR3 DNA: TGCGCCAGCAGCTTGGGGACAGGGGGCTTTCAGCCCCAGCATTTT
D gene: TRBD2; clone size: -; V gene: TRBV28; J gene: TRBJ2-3; CDR3 protein: CASSLAGGLAGLEDTQYF; CDR3 DNA: TGTGCCAGCAGTTTGGCGGGAGGGCTAGCGGGCCTCGAAGATACGCAGTATTTT
D gene: -; clone size: -; V gene: TRBV19; J gene: TRBJ2-3; CDR3 protein: CASSVGLGTDTQYF; CDR3 DNA: TGTGCCAGTAGTGTGGGTCTAGGCACAGATACGCAGTATTTT
D gene: TRBD1; clone size: -; V gene: TRBV7-8; J gene: TRBJ1-1; CDR3 protein: CASSWGTGGYFF; CDR3 DNA: TGTGCCAGCAGTTGGGGAACAGGGGGTTATTTCTTT
D gene: TRBD2; clone size: -; V gene: TRBV7-9; J gene: TRBJ2-1; CDR3 protein: CASSLAAGGMDEQFF; CDR3 DNA: TGTGCCAGCAGCCTCGCTGCGGGGGGGATGGATGAGCAGTTCTTC
D gene: TRBD2; clone size: -; V gene: TRBV4-1; J gene: TRBJ2-7; CDR3 protein: CASSQMMGGDYEQYF; CDR3 DNA: TGCGCCAGCAGCCAAATGATGGGGGGGGACTACGAGCAGTACTTC
D gene: TRBD2; clone size: -; V gene: TRBV2; J gene: TRBJ2-1; CDR3 protein: CASRAGGPLNEQFF; CDR3 DNA: TGTGCCAGCAGGGCGGGGGGGCCTCTGAATGAGCAGTTCTTC
D gene: TRBD1; clone size: -; V gene: TRBV19; J gene: TRBJ1-5; CDR3 protein: CASSTSTGSNQPQHF; CDR3 DNA: TGTGCCAGTAGTACCTCGACAGGGAGTAATCAGCCCCAGCATTTT
D gene: TRBD1; clone size: -; V gene: TRBV9; J gene: TRBJ1-1; CDR3 protein: CASSPRTGRNTEAFF; CDR3 DNA: TGTGCCAGCAGCCCCCGGACAGGGCGGAACACTGAAGCTTTCTTT
D gene: -; clone size: -; V gene: TRBV28; J gene: TRBJ1-1; CDR3 protein: CASSLSTGETEAFF; CDR3 DNA: TGTGCCAGCAGCTTGTCGACAGGTGAAACTGAAGCTTTCTTT
D gene: -; clone size: -; V gene: TRBV28; J gene: TRBJ1-6; CDR3 protein: CASSTMYNSPLHF; CDR3 DNA: TGTGCCAGCAGTACAATGTATAATTCACCCCTCCACTTT
D gene: -; clone size: -; V gene: TRBV28; J gene: TRBJ2-1; CDR3 protein: CASSRGEQFF; CDR3 DNA: TGTGCCAGCAGCAGGGGTGAGCAGTTCTTC
D gene: -; clone size: -; V gene: TRBV5-1; J gene: TRBJ2-5; CDR3 protein: CASSSPGGGGETQYF; CDR3 DNA: TGCGCCAGCAGCTCCCCAGGTGGGGGCGGAGAGACCCAGTACTTC
D gene: TRBD1; clone size: -; V gene: TRBV6-1; J gene: TRBJ1-2; CDR3 protein: CASRRQGNYGYTF; CDR3 DNA: TGTGCCAGTAGAAGACAGGGGAACTATGGCTACACCTTC
D gene: -; clone size: -; V gene: TRBV27; J gene: TRBJ1-2; CDR3 protein: CASSKGGFYGYTF; CDR3 DNA: TGTGCCAGCAGTAAAGGGGGATTCTATGGCTACACCTTC
D gene: TRBD1; clone size: -; V gene: TRBV28; J gene: TRBJ2-5; CDR3 protein: CASSFRTGGEETQYF; CDR3 DNA: TGTGCCAGCAGTTTTCGGACAGGGGGGGAAGAGACCCAGTACTTC
D gene: TRBD1; clone size: -; V gene: TRBV30; J gene: TRBJ1-5; CDR3 protein: CAWSVRDSWNRPQHF; CDR3 DNA: TGTGCCTGGAGTGTACGGGACAGCTGGAATCGGCCCCAGCATTTT
D gene: -; clone size: -; V gene: TRBV29-1; J gene: TRBJ2-3; CDR3 protein: CSGTESDTQYF; CDR3 DNA: TGCAGCGGGACTGAGTCAGATACGCAGTATTTT
D gene: TRBD2; clone size: -; V gene: TRBV29-1; J gene: TRBJ2-3; CDR3 protein: CSVGSSGRRDTQYF; CDR3 DNA: TGCAGCGTTGGTTCCAGCGGGAGACGTGATACGCAGTATTTT
D gene: TRBD1; clone size: -; V gene: TRBV7-6; J gene: TRBJ2-7; CDR3 protein: CASSLAWTGGEQYF; CDR3 DNA: TGTGCCAGCAGCTTAGCTTGGACAGGGGGCGAGCAGTACTTC
D gene: -; clone size: once; V gene: TRBV2; J gene: TRBJ2-4; CDR3 protein: CASQGLKNIQYF; CDR3 DNA: TGTGCCAGCCAGGGACTGAAAAACATTCAGTACTTC
D gene: -; clone size: -; V gene: TRBV12-5; J gene: TRBJ2-7; CDR3 protein: CASGLVNAVYKVWEKGSYEQYF; CDR3 DNA: TGTGCTAGTGGTTTGGTAAACGCGGTATATAAGGTGTGGGAAAAGGGGTCCTACGAGCAGTACTTC
D gene: TRBD1; clone size: -; V gene: TRBV27; J gene: TRBJ1-4; CDR3 protein: CASSMDRDNEKLFF; CDR3 DNA: TGTGCCAGCAGTATGGACAGGGATAATGAAAAACTGTTTTTT
D gene: -; clone size: -; V gene: TRBV28; J gene: TRBJ2-7; CDR3 protein: CASSFHYEQYF; CDR3 DNA: TGTGCCAGCAGTTTCCACTACGAGCAGTACTTC
D gene: -; clone size: -; V gene: TRBV7-7; J gene: TRBJ2-3; CDR3 protein: CASSSGVSGTDTQYF; CDR3 DNA: TGTGCTAGCAGCTCGGGAGTCTCGGGCACAGATACGCAGTATTTT
D gene: -; clone size: -; V gene: TRBV4-1; J gene: TRBJ1-1; CDR3 protein: CASSQSAGGLVTEAFF; CDR3 DNA: TGCGCCAGCAGCCAGTCCGCGGGGGGCTTGGTCACTGAAGCTTTCTTT